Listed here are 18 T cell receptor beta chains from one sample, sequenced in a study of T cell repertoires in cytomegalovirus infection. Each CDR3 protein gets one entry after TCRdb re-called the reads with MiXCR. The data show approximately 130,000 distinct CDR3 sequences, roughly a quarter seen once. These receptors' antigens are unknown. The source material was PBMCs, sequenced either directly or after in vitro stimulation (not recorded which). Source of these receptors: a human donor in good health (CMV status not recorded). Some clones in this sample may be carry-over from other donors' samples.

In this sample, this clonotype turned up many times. CDR3 sequence (DNA): TGTGCCAGCAGCACCCAGGGTAGGGCCGGGGAGCTGTTTTTT. Protein: CASSTQGRAGELFF. This chain connects TRBV7-2 to TRBJ2-2, with D possibly being TRBD1 (5 bases). The CDR3 totals 14 residues. The V gene's germline CDR1 is SGHTA and CDR2 FQGNSA. The germline V and J ends were trimmed by 5 bases and 6 bases, with 13 bases remaining between them.

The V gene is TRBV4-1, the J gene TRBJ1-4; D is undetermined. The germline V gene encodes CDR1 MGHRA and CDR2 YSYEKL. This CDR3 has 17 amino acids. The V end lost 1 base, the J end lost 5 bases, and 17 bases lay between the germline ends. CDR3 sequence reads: CASSQVGWTEPNEKLFF. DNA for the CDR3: TGCGCCAGCAGCCAAGTAGGGTGGACGGAGCCGAATGAAAAACTGTTTTTT.

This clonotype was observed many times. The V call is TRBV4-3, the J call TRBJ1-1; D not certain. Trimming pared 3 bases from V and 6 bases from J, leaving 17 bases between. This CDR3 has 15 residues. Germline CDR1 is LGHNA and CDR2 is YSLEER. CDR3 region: CASSQLHWWLSEAFF. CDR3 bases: TGCGCCAGCAGCCAGTTACACTGGTGGTTGTCTGAAGCTTTCTTT.

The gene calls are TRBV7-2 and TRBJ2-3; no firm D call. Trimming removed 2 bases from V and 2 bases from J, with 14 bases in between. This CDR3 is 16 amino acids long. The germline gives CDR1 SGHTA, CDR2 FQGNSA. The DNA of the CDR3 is TGTGCCAGCAGCTTAAACGGCGGAGTAGTCACAGATACGCAGTATTTT. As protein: CASSLNGGVVTDTQYF. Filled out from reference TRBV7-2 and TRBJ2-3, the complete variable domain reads GAGVSQSPSNKVTEKGKDVELRCDPISGHTALYWYRQSLGQGLEFLIYFQGNSAPDKSGLPSDRFSAERTGGSVSTLTIQRTQQEDSAVYLCASSLNGGVVTDTQYFGPGTRLTVL.

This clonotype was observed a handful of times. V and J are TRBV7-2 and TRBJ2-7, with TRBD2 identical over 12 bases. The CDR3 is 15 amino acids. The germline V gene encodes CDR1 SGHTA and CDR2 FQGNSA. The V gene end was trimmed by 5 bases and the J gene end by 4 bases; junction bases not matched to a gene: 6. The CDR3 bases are TGTGCCAGCAGCCTATGGACTAGCGGGGCGTACGAGCAGTACTTC. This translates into CASSLWTSGAYEQYF.

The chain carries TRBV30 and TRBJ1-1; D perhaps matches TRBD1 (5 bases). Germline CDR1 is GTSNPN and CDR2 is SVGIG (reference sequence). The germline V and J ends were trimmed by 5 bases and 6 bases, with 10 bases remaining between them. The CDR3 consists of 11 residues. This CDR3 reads CAWLRGSEAFF. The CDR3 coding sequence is TGTGCCTGGCTAAGGGGCTCTGAAGCTTTCTTT.

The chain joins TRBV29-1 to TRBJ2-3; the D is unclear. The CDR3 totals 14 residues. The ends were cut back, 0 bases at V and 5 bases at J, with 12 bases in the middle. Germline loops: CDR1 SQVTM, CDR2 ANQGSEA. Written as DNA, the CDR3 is TGCAGCGTTGAAGAGTACGGGCTTGGAGATACGCAGTATTTT. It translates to CSVEEYGLGDTQYF.

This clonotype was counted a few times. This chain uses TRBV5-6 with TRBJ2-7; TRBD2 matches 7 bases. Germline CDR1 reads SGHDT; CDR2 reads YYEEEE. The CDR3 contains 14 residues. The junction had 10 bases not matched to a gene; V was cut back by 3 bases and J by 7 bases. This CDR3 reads CASSYGTTNREQYF. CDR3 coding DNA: TGTGCCAGCAGCTACGGGACTACAAACAGAGAGCAGTACTTC.

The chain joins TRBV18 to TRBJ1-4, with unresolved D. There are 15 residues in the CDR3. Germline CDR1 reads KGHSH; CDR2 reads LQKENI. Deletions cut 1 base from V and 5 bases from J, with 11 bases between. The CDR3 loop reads CASSPLRRENEKLFF. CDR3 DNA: TGTGCCAGCTCACCACTAAGGCGGGAAAATGAAAAACTGTTTTTT.

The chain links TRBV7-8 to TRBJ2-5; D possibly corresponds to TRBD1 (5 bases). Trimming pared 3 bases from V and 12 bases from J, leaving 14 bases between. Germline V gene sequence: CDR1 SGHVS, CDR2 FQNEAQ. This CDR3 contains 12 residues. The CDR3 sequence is CASSFASGQEYF. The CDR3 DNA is TGTGCCAGCAGCTTTGCCTCAGGACAAGAGTACTTC.

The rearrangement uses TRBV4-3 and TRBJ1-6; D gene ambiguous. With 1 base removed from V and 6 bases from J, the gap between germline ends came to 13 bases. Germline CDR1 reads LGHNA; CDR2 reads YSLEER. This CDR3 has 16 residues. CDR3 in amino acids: CASSQARGVGNSPLHF. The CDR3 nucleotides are TGCGCCAGCAGCCAAGCCCGGGGAGTCGGTAATTCACCCCTCCACTTT.

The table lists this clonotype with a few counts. The DNA of the CDR3 is TGTGCCAGCACCCCTAAGGGCCTAGCGGGTTACAATGAGCAGTTCTTC. Translation gives CASTPKGLAGYNEQFF. J is TRBJ2-1 and V is TRBV7-8; TRBD2 aligns across 8 bases. Trimming at V came to 7 bases and at J to 4 bases, leaving 12 bases not matched to a gene. Germline CDR1 reads SGHVS; CDR2 reads FQNEAQ. This CDR3 has 16 residues.

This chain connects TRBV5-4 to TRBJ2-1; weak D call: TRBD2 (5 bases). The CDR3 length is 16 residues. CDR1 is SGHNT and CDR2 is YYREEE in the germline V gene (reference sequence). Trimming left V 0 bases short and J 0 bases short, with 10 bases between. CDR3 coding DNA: TGTGCCAGCAGCTTGGGAGGGCGGAGCTCCTACAATGAGCAGTTCTTC. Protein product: CASSLGGRSSYNEQFF. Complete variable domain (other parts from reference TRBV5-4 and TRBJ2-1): ETGVTQSPTHLIKTRGQQVTLRCSSQSGHNTVSWYQQALGQGPQFIFQYYREEENGRGNFPPRFSGLQFPNYSSELNVNALELDDSALYLCASSLGGRSSYNEQFFGPGTRLTVL.

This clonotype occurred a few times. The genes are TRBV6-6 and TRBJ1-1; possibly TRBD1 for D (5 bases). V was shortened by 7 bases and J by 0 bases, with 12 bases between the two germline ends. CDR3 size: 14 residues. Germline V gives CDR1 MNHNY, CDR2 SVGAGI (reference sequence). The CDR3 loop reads CASTLQGLNTEAFF. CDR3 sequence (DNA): TGTGCCAGCACACTTCAGGGTTTGAACACTGAAGCTTTCTTT.

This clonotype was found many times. CDR3 coding DNA: TGTGCCAGCAGCTTATTTAGAGCAGCGTACAATGAGCAGTTCTTC. Translation gives CASSLFRAAYNEQFF. V usage is TRBV7-2 and J usage is TRBJ2-1; D remains ambiguous. CDR1 and CDR2 from the germline V gene are SGHTA and FQGNSA. CDR3 length: 15 residues. V dropped 2 bases and J dropped 4 bases, with 12 bases sitting between them.

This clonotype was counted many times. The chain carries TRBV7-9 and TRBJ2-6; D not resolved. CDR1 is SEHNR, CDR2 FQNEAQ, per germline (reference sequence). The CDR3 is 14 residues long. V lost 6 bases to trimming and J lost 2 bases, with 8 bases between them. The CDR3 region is CASSPTAGANVLTF. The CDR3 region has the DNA TGTGCCAGCAGTCCCACAGCTGGGGCCAACGTCCTGACTTTC.

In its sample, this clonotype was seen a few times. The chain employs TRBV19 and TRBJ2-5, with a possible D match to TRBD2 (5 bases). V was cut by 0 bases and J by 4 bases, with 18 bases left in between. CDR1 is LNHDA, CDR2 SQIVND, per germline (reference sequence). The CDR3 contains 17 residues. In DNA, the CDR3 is TGTGCCAGTAGTATAGATCCCCCCGGGCTAGCCGGAGAGACCCAGTACTTC. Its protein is CASSIDPPGLAGETQYF.

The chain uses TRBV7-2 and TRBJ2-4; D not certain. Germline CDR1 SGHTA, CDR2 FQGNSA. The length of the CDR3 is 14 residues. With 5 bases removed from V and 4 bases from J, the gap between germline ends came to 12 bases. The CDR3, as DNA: TGTGCCAGCAGCCCCAACCGCGAAAAAAACATTCAGTACTTC. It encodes CASSPNREKNIQYF.